Presented here are 7 T cell receptor beta chains from one specimen sequenced in a study of lymphopenia after photon versus proton radiotherapy. Profiling relied on immunoSEQ multiplex PCR, and the TCRdb table lists in-frame clones only, not all of them. The sample records 13,000 to 15,000 clones, 82% being singletons. This material consisted of peripheral blood, taken from a patient treated with photon-based radiotherapy. These receptors came from a man aged 50 to 60 with gastric cancer.

CDR3 sequence (DNA): TGTGCCAGCAGCGTAGTGGGCGGCTTAAGCAATCAGCCCCAGCATTTT. It translates to CASSVVGGLSNQPQHF. The J gene is TRBJ1-5, the V gene TRBV9; unclear D gene. V was trimmed by 0 bases and J by 1 base, leaving 11 bases between them. Germline V lookup: CDR1 SGDLS, CDR2 YYNGEE. This CDR3 comprises 16 residues.

This clone was seen only a few times. The CDR3 region has the DNA TGTGCCAGCAGCGAAGGAAAGGGACAGTCCTACGAGCAGTACGTC. It specifies CASSEGKGQSYEQYV. This chain joins TRBV21-1 and TRBJ2-7; the listed D gene, TRBD1, was not tested against the DNA. TRBV21-1 represents a pseudogene. This CDR3 is 15 amino acids long.

This clone was counted between two and nine times. The chain has TRBV6-1 and TRBJ2-5; D is perhaps TRBD1 (6 bases). Trimming removed 6 bases from V and 5 bases from J, with 13 bases in between. The CDR3 is 13 residues long. The germline V gene encodes CDR1 MNHNS and CDR2 SASEGT. CDR3 coding DNA: TGTGCCAGCAGGCTAGACAGGAGGGAGACCCAGTACTTC. This sequence encodes CASRLDRRETQYF.

This chain links TRBV2 with TRBJ2-5; D remains unclear. Germline loops: CDR1 SNHLY, CDR2 FYNNEI. The CDR3 covers 12 residues. The germline V and J ends were trimmed by 7 bases and 5 bases, with 11 bases remaining between them. The chain's CDR3 is CASIRFGETQYF. CDR3 sequence (DNA): TGTGCCAGCATCAGGTTCGGGGAGACCCAGTACTTC.

In its sample, this clone ranks as large. V gene TRBV30 combines with J gene TRBJ1-1; D perhaps matches TRBD1 (6 bases). The CDR3 has 13 amino acids. V lost 4 bases and J lost 5, with 14 bases in between. Germline CDR1 and CDR2: GTSNPN and SVGIG (reference sequence). Written as DNA, the CDR3 is TGTGCCTGGACTCTCGACAGGAGGACTGAAGCTTTCTTT. Its translation: CAWTLDRRTEAFF.

V usage is TRBV19 and J usage is TRBJ2-3, with D possibly matching TRBD1 (5 bases). Trimming shortened V by 6 bases and J by 4 bases, and 20 bases separated the two germline ends. CDR3 length: 16 residues. The germline V gene encodes CDR1 LNHDA and CDR2 SQIVND (reference sequence). CDR3 region: CASSPGPGQGADTQYF. The CDR3 DNA reads TGTGCCAGTAGCCCAGGTCCAGGTCAAGGGGCAGATACGCAGTATTTT.

The V and J genes are TRBV7-2 and TRBJ2-2, with D perhaps TRBD2 (6 bases). The CDR3 sequence is 14 residues long. CDR1 and CDR2 (germline): SGHTA, FQGNSA. V dropped 5 bases and J dropped 5 bases, with 12 bases sitting between them. The CDR3 DNA sequence: TGTGCCAGCAGCCCCCAGGCGGGGACCGGGGAGCTGTTTTTT. The encoded protein is CASSPQAGTGELFF.